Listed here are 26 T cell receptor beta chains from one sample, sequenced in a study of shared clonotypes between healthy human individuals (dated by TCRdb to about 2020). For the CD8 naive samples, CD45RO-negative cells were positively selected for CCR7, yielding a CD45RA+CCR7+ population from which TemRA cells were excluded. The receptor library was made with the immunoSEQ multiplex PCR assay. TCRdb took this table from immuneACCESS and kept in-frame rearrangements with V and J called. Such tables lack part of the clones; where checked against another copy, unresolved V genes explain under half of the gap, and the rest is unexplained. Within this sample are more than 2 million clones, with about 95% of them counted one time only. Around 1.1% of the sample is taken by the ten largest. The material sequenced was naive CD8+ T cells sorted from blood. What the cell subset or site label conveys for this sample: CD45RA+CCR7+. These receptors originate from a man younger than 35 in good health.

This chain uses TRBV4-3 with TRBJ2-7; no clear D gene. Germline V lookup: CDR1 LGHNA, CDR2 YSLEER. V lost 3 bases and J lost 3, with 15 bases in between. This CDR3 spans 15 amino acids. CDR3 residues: CASSQETSSHYEQYF. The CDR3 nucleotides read TGCGCCAGCAGCCAGGAGACGAGTTCCCACTACGAGCAGTACTTC.

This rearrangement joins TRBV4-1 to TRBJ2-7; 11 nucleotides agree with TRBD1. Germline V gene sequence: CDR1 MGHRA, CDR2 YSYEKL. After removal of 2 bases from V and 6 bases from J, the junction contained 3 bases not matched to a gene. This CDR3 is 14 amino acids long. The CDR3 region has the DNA TGCGCCAGCAGCCAAATTGGGACAGGGGGCGAGCAGTACTTC. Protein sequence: CASSQIGTGGEQYF.

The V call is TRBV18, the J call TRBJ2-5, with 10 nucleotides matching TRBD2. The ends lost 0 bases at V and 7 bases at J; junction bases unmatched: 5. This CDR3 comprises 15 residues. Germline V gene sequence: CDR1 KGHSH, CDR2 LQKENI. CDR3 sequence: CASSPPSGGAATQYF. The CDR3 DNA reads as TGTGCCAGCTCACCACCGAGCGGGGGGGCCGCGACCCAGTACTTC.

CDR3 in amino acids: CASSLRDIGGSYEQYF. The CDR3 DNA is TGTGCCAGCAGTTTACGGGACATAGGAGGGTCGTACGAGCAGTACTTC. The V gene is TRBV28, the J gene TRBJ2-7, with D possibly being TRBD1 or TRBD2 (6 bases each). Deletions cut 2 bases from V and 4 bases from J, with 18 bases between. This CDR3 region has 16 residues. Germline V lookup: CDR1 MDHEN, CDR2 SYDVKM.

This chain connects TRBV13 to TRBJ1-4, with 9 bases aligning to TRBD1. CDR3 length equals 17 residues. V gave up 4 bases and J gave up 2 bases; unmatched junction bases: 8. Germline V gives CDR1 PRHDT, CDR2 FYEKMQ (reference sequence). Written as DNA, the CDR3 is TGTGCCAGCAGCTACGCCTCGGGACAGGGCACTAATGAAAAACTGTTTTTT. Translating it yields CASSYASGQGTNEKLFF. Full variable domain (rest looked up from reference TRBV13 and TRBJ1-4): AAGVIQSPRHLIKEKRETATLKCYPIPRHDTVYWYQQGPGQDPQFLISFYEKMQSDKGSIPDRFSAQQFSDYHSELNMSSLELGDSALYFCASSYASGQGTNEKLFFGSGTQLSVL.

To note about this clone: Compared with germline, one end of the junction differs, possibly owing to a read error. DNA for the CDR3: TGCAGCGTTGGGGAGGTGGGAGACCAGTTT. Translation: CSVGEVGDQF. V is TRBV29-1 and J is TRBJ1-1, with no clear D. This CDR3 spans 10 amino acids. From germline, CDR1 is SQVTM and CDR2 ANQGSEA.

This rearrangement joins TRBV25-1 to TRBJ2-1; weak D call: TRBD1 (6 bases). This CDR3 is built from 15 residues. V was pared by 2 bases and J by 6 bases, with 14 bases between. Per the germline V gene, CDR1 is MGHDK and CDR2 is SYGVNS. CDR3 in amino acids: CASSEPTKQGNEQFF. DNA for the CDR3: TGTGCCAGCAGTGAACCTACGAAACAGGGCAATGAGCAGTTCTTC.

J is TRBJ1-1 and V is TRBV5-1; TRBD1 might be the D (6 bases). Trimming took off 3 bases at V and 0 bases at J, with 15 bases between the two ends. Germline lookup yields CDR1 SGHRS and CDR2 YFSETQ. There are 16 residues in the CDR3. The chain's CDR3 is CASSYISGTLNTEAFF. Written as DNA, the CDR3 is TGCGCCAGCAGCTACATTTCCGGGACATTGAACACTGAAGCTTTCTTT.

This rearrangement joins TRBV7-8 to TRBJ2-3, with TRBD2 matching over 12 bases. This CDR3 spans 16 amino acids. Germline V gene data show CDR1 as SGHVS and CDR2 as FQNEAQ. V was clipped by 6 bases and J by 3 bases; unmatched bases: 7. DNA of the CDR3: TGTGCCAGCAGTTTTCTAGCGGGAGGGCCGACAGATACGCAGTATTTT. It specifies CASSFLAGGPTDTQYF.

CDR3 loop: CASSSDRGPNGGELFF. CDR3 in DNA: TGTGCCAGCAGCTCGGACAGGGGGCCAAATGGTGGGGAGCTGTTTTTT. V is TRBV5-5 and J is TRBJ2-2; 11 bases are a match to TRBD1. This CDR3 has 16 residues. The germline V gene has CDR1 SGHKS and CDR2 YYEKEE (reference sequence). V gave up 3 bases and J gave up 8 bases; unmatched junction bases: 9.

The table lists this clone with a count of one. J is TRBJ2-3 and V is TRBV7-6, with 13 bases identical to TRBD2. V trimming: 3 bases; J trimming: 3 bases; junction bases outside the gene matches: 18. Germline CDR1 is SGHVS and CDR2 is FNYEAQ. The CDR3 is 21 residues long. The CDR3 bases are TGTGCCAGCAGCTTCATGATGCCGGGACTAGCGGGACCCCAGGGGACAGATACGCAGTATTTT. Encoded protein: CASSFMMPGLAGPQGTDTQYF.

As DNA, the CDR3 is TGTGCCAGCACCCCAGACAGGTCCTATGGCTACACCTTC. Encoded protein: CASTPDRSYGYTF. V and J are TRBV6-5 and TRBJ1-2, with TRBD1 as a possible D gene (6 bases). The V gene lost 7 bases and the J gene lost 4 bases, with 13 bases spanning the gap. From germline, CDR1 is MNHEY and CDR2 SVGAGI. There are 13 residues in the CDR3.

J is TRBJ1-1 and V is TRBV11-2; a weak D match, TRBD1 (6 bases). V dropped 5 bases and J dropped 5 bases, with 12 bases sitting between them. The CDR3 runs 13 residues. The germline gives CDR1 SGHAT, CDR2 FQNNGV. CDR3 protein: CASSLWTETEAFF. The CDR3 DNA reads TGTGCCAGCAGCCTCTGGACAGAAACTGAAGCTTTCTTT.

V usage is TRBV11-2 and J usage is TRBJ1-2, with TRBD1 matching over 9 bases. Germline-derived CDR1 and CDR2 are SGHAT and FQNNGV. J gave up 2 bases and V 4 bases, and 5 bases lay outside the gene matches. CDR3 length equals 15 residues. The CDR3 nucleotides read TGTGCCAGCAGCTCTTGGACAGGGGAGAACTATGGCTACACCTTC. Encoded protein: CASSSWTGENYGYTF.

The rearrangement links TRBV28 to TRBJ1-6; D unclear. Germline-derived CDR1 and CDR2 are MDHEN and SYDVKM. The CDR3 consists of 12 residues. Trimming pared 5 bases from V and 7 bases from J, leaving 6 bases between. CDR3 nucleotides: TGTGCCAGCAGTCCCCTGAATTCACCCCTCCACTTT. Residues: CASSPLNSPLHF.

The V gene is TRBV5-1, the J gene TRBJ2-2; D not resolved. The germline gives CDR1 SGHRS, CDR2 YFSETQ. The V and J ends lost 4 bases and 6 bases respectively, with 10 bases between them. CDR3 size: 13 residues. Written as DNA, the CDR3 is TGCGCCAGCAGCGTGGACCGCGCCGGGGAGCTGTTTTTT. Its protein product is CASSVDRAGELFF. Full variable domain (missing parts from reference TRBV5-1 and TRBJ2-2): KAGVTQTPRYLIKTRGQQVTLSCSPISGHRSVSWYQQTPGQGLQFLFEYFSETQRNKGNFPGRFSGRQFSNSRSEMNVSTLELGDSALYLCASSVDRAGELFFGEGSRLTVL.

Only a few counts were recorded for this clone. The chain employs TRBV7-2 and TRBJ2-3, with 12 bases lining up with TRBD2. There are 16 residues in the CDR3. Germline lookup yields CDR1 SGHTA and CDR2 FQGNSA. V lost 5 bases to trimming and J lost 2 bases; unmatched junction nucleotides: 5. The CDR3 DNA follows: TGTGCCAGCAGCCTGGGACTAGCGGGCCCCACAGATACGCAGTATTTT. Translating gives CASSLGLAGPTDTQYF.

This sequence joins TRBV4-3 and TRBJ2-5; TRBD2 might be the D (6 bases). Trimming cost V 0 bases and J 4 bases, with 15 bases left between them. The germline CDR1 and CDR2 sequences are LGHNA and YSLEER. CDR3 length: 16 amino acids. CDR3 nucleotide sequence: TGCGCCAGCAGCCAAGATGCGGGGCCCGGGGGAGAGACCCAGTACTTC. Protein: CASSQDAGPGGETQYF.

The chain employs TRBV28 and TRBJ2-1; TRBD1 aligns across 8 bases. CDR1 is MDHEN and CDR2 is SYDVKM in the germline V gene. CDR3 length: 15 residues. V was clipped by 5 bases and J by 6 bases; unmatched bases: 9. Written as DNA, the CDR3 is TGTGCCAGCAGTACGAGACAGGGGTTCTTCAATGAGCAGTTCTTC. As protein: CASSTRQGFFNEQFF. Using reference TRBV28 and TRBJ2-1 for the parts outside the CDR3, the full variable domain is DVKVTQSSRYLVKRTGEKVFLECVQDMDHENMFWYRQDPGLGLRLIYFSYDVKMKEKGDIPEGYSVSREKKERFSLILESASTNQTSMYLCASSTRQGFFNEQFFGPGTRLTVL.

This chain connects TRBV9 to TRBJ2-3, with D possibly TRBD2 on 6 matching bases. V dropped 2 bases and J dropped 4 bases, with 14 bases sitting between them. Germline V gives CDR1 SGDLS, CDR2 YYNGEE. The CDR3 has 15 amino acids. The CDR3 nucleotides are TGTGCCAGCAGCGTGGGGGGACTCGTCGCAGATACGCAGTATTTT. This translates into CASSVGGLVADTQYF. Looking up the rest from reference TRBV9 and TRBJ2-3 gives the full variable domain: DSGVTQTPKHLITATGQRVTLRCSPRSGDLSVYWYQQSLDQGLQFLIQYYNGEERAKGNILERFSAQQFPDLHSELNLSSLELGDSALYFCASSVGGLVADTQYFGPGTRLTVL.

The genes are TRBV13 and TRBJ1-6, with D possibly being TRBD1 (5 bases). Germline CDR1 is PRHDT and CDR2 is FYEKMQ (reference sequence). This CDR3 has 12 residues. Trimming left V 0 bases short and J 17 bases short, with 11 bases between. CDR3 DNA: TGTGCCAGCAGCTTAGGGACAGCGTCTGTCCACTTT. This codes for CASSLGTASVHF.

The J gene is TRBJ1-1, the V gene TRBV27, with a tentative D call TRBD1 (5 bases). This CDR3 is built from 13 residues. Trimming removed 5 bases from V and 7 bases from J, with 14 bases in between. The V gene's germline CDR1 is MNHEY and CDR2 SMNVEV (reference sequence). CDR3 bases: TGTGCCAGCAGTCCTGGGGGGGGTCTTGAAGCTTTCTTT. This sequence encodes CASSPGGGLEAFF.

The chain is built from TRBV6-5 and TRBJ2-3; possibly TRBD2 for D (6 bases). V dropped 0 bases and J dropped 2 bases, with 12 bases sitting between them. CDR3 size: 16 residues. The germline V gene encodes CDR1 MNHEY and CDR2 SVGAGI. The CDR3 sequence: CASSYSGGELTDTQYF. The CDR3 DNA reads TGTGCCAGCAGTTACTCTGGCGGGGAACTCACAGATACGCAGTATTTT.

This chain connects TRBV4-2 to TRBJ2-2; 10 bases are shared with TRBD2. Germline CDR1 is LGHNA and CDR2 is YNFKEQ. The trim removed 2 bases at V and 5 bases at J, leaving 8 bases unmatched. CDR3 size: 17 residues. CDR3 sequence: CASSQPLAGEGTGELFF. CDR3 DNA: TGTGCCAGCAGCCAACCTCTAGCGGGAGAGGGGACCGGGGAGCTGTTTTTT.

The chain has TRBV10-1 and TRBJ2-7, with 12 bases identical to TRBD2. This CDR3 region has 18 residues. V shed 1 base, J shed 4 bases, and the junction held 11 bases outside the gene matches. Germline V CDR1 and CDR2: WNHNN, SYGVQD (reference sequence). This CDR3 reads CASSEFSLTSGRSYEQYF. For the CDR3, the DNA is TGCGCCAGCAGTGAGTTCTCCTTGACTAGCGGGAGAAGTTACGAGCAGTACTTC.

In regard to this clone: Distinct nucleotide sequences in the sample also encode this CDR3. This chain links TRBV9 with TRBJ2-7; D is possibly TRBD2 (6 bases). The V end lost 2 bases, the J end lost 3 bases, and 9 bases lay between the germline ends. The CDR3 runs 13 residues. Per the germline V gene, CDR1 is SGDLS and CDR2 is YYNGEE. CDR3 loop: CASSVGGDYEQYF. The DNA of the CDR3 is TGTGCCAGCAGCGTCGGCGGGGACTACGAGCAGTACTTC.